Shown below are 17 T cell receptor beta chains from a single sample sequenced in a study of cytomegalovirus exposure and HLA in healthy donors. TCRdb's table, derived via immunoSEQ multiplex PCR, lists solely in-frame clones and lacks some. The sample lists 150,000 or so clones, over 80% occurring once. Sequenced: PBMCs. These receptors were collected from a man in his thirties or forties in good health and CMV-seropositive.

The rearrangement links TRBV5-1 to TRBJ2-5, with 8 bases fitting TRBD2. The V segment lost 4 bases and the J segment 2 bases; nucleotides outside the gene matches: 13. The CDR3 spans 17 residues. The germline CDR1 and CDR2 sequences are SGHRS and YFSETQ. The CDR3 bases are TGCGCCAGCAGCGGAACTTGGAGCGGGGGAGTTCAAGAGACCCAGTACTTC. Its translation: CASSGTWSGGVQETQYF.

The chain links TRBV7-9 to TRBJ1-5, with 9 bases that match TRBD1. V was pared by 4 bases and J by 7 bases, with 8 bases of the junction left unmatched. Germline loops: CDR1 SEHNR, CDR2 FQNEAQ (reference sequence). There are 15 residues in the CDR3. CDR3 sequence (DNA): TGTGCCAGCAGCTCCTCGGACAGGGGAGACCAGCCCCAGCATTTT. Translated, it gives CASSSSDRGDQPQHF.

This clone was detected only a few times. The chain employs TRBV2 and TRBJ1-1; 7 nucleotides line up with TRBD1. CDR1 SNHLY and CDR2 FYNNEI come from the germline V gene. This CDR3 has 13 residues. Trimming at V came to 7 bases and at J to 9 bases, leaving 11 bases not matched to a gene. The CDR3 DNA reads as TGTGCCAGCAAGCAGGGGGGCCAGGAGAAAGCTTTCTTT. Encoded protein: CASKQGGQEKAFF.

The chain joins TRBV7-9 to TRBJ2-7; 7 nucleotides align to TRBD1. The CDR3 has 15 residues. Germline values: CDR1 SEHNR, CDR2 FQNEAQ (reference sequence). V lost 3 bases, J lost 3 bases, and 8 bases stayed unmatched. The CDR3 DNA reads TGTGCCAGCAGCTTCCGCACAGGGGTATTCTACGAGCAGTACTTC. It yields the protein CASSFRTGVFYEQYF.

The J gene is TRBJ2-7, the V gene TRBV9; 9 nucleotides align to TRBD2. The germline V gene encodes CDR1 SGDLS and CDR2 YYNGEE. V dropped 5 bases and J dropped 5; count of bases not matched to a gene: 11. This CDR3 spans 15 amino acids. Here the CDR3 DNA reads TGTGCCAGCAGTTCCCTGGGTAGCGGGGGTAACGAGCAGTACTTC. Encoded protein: CASSSLGSGGNEQYF.

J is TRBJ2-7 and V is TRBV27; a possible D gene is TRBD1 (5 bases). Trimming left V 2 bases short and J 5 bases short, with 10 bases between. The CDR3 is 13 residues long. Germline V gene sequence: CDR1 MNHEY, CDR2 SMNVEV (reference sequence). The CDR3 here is CASSLARVHEQYF. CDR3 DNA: TGTGCCAGCAGTTTAGCCAGGGTCCACGAGCAGTACTTC.

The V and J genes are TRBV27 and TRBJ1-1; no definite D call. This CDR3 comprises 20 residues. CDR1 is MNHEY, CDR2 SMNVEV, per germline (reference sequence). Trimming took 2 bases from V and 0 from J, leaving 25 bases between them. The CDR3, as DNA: TGTGCCAGCAGTTTAAGTACGTTGCACCTGTGCGTTAGCATGAACACTGAAGCTTTCTTT. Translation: CASSLSTLHLCVSMNTEAFF.

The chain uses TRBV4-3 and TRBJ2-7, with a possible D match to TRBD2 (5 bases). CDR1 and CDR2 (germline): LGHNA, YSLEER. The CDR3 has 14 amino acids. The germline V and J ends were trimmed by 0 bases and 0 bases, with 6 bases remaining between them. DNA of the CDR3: TGCGCCAGCAGCCAAGAGGGGAGCTCCTACGAGCAGTACTTC. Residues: CASSQEGSSYEQYF.

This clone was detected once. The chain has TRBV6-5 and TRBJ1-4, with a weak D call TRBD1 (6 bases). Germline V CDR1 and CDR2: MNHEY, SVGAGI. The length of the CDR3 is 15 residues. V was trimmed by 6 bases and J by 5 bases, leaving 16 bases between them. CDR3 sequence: CASRQGPASNEKLFF. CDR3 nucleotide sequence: TGTGCCAGCAGACAGGGTCCAGCCTCGAATGAAAAACTGTTTTTT.

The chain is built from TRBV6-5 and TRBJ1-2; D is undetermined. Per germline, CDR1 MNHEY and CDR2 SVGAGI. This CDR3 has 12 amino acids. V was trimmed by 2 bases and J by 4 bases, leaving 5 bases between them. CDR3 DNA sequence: TGTGCCAGCAGTTACCTAGGCTATGGCTACACCTTC. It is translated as CASSYLGYGYTF.

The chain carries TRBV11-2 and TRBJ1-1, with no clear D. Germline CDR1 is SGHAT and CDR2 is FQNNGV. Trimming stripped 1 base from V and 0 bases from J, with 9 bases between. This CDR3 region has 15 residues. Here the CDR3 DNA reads TGTGCCAGCAGCTTAGGGCATATGGTGAACACTGAAGCTTTCTTT. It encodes CASSLGHMVNTEAFF.

CDR3 DNA: TGTGCCAGCAGTTACGCGGGTGAAGAGACCCAGTACTTC. This gives the protein CASSYAGEETQYF. The chain recombines TRBV6-5 with TRBJ2-5; D may be TRBD2 (5 bases). Germline-derived CDR1 and CDR2 are MNHEY and SVGAGI. Trimming pared 2 bases from V and 3 bases from J, leaving 7 bases between. The CDR3 runs to 13 residues.

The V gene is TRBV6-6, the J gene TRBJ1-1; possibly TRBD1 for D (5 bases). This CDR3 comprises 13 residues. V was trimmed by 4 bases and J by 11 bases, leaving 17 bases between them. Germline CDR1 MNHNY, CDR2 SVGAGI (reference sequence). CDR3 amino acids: CASSSRVKKVAFF. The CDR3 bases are TGTGCCAGCAGTTCCAGGGTAAAAAAGGTGGCTTTCTTT.

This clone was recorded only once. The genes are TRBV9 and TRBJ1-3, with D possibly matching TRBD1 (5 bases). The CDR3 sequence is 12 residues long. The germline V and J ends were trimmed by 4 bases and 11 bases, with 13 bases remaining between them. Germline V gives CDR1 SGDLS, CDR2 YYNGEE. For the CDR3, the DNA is TGTGCCAGCAGCCCCGGGGGGGGTTCCATATATTTT. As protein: CASSPGGGSIYF.

This CDR3 is CASSLTGVVNTEAFF. CDR3 DNA sequence: TGTGCCAGCAGTCTCACAGGGGTTGTAAACACTGAAGCTTTCTTT. The chain recombines TRBV6-5 with TRBJ1-1; the match to TRBD1 covers 7 bases. J lost 2 bases, V lost 5 bases, and 8 bases had no gene match. CDR3 length: 15 amino acids. Germline-derived CDR1 and CDR2 are MNHEY and SVGAGI.

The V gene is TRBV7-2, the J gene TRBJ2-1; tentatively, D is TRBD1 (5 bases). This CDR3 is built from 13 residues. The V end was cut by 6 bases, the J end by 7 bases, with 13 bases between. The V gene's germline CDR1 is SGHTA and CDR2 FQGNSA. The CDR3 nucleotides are TGTGCCAGCAGTCCCACCCAGGGAAATGAGCAGTTCTTC. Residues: CASSPTQGNEQFF.

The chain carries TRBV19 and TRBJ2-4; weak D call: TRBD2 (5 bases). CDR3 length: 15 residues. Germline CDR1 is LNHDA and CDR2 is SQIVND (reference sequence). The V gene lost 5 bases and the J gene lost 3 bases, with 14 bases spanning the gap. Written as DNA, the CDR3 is TGTGCCAGTAGTCCTGACCCGGCGGGCAAAAACATTCAGTACTTC. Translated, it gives CASSPDPAGKNIQYF.